This entry features one TCR beta chain sequence. The antigen remains unidentified. Assay used: immunoSEQ multiplex PCR; TCRdb lists only in-frame clones, some missing. The sample lists under 2,500 clones, over 75% occurring once. This sample is drawn from a study of STAT5B mutations in CD4+ large granular lymphocyte leukemia. Study-wide context: Anti-CD4 microbead selection came after CD8+ cell depletion in cryopreserved samples.

V was clipped by 1 base and J by 0 bases; unmatched bases: 21. The CDR3 extends over 21 amino acids. Germline CDR1 reads SGHTA; CDR2 reads FQGTGA. Findings and limits, study-wide: Patient CD4-sorted repertoires looked more clonal than healthy CD4+ repertoires, even without putative leukemic clones.

The TCR comes from a woman aged 70-85 years with CD4+ T-cell large granular lymphocyte leukemia. Sequences were obtained from PBMCs. This sequence joins TRBV7-3 and TRBJ2-7; 7 positions match TRBD2. CDR3 sequence: CASSLRPVRASGLDTSYEQYF. CDR3 nucleotides: TGTGCCAGCAGCTTAAGGCCGGTCCGGGCTAGCGGATTGGACACCTCCTACGAGCAGTACTTC.